A selection of T cell receptor beta chains follows, all from one sample in a study of chemoradiotherapy in HPV16-positive cancers. Sequenced by immunoSEQ multiplex PCR; TCRdb stores in-frame clones only, minus some. The sample has fewer than 35,000 clones; 93% are singletons. The sequencing here drew on blood, taken from a patient who underwent chemoradiotherapy. The receptor source for this set is a human donor with HPV-associated anogenital cancer. Each CDR3 is given with its conserved first and last residue. The order of the fields is clone size, J gene, D gene, V gene, CDR3 protein, CDR3 DNA. A D gene is named only where the DNA matches it firmly. The size entry is marked missing in some rows and otherwise reads once, few, many or a size class.

once	TRBJ1-2	-	TRBV6-1	CASSDPAGRGYTF	TGTGCCAGCAGTGATCCGGCCGGTCGCGGCTACACCTTC
-	TRBJ2-4	-	TRBV19	CASSLHVLAKNIQYF	TGTGCCAGTAGTCTCCATGTTCTAGCCAAAAACATTCAGTACTTC
-	TRBJ1-1	-	TRBV12-5	CASGLVKPQGNTEAFF	TGTGCTAGTGGTTTGGTCAAACCTCAGGGGAACACTGAAGCTTTCTTT
-	TRBJ2-5	TRBD2	TRBV6-9	CASGTSGRAQETQYF	TGTGCCAGCGGCACTAGCGGGAGGGCTCAAGAGACCCAGTACTTC
-	TRBJ1-1	-	TRBV28	CASSLSLGTEAFF	TGTGCCAGCAGTTTATCCCTGGGCACTGAAGCTTTCTTT
-	TRBJ2-5	-	TRBV29-1	CSVDGRPETQYF	TGCAGCGTTGACGGCAGGCCGGAGACCCAGTACTTC
-	TRBJ1-1	-	TRBV28	CASSSSGIEAFF	TGTGCCAGCAGTTCTTCAGGGATTGAAGCTTTCTTT
-	TRBJ2-7	-	TRBV10-3	CAISDPRTDVAYEQYF	TGTGCCATCAGTGACCCCCGGACGGATGTTGCCTACGAGCAGTACTTC
-	TRBJ2-1	-	TRBV18	CASSPRTGVRAVNEQFF	TGTGCCAGCTCACCACGGACGGGAGTTCGGGCCGTTAATGAGCAGTTCTTC
-	TRBJ1-5	-	TRBV28	CASSLWSGGLQPQHF	TGTGCCAGCAGTTTATGGAGCGGAGGGCTTCAGCCCCAGCATTTT
-	TRBJ1-4	-	TRBV10-3	CAISEGKGIATNEKLFF	TGTGCCATCAGTGAAGGGAAGGGGATTGCAACTAATGAAAAACTGTTTTTT
-	TRBJ2-3	-	TRBV2	CASSESQASTDTQYF	TGTGCCAGCAGTGAGAGCCAGGCTAGCACAGATACGCAGTATTTT
-	TRBJ1-4	-	TRBV5-4	CASSSADTLNEKLFF	TGTGCCAGCAGCTCGGCGGACACCCTTAATGAAAAACTGTTTTTT
-	TRBJ2-5	TRBD1	TRBV7-9	CASSWTGETQYF	TGTGCCAGCAGTTGGACAGGAGAGACCCAGTACTTC
-	TRBJ2-5	-	TRBV7-7	CASSLAAAQETQYF	TGTGCCAGCAGCTTAGCCGCAGCTCAAGAGACCCAGTACTTC
-	TRBJ1-2	TRBD1	TRBV6-4	CASRSGTGVLPHYGYTF	TGTGCCAGCAGGTCCGGGACAGGTGTCCTTCCGCACTATGGCTACACCTTC
-	TRBJ2-1	TRBD2	TRBV5-1	CASSPGTSGKNEQFF	TGCGCCAGCAGCCCCGGGACTAGCGGGAAGAATGAGCAGTTCTTC
-	TRBJ2-3	-	TRBV14	CASSSVALDTQYF	TGTGCCAGCAGCTCCGTAGCGTTAGATACGCAGTATTTT
-	TRBJ2-5	TRBD1	TRBV18	CASSGQGQETQYF	TGTGCCAGCTCGGGACAGGGACAAGAGACCCAGTACTTC
once	TRBJ2-7	-	TRBV7-2	CASSLYGQIYEQYF	TGTGCCAGCAGCTTATACGGACAGATCTACGAGCAGTACTTC
-	TRBJ2-5	TRBD1	TRBV5-1	CASGPWTGEKLETQYF	TGCGCCAGCGGACCATGGACAGGGGAAAAACTAGAGACCCAGTACTTC
-	TRBJ1-1	-	TRBV11-2	CASSYLPGKKAFF	TGTGCCAGCAGCTACCTCCCAGGGAAAAAAGCTTTCTTT
-	TRBJ1-2	TRBD1	TRBV14	CASSRDRVYGYTF	TGTGCCAGCAGCCGAGACAGGGTATATGGCTACACCTTC
-	TRBJ1-2	-	TRBV4-1	CASSQGYGYTF	TGCGCCAGCAGCCAAGGGTATGGCTACACCTTC
-	TRBJ1-6	-	TRBV25-1	CASSEGGRNNSPLHF	TGTGCCAGCAGTGAGGGGGGCCGGAATAATTCACCCCTCCACTTT
-	TRBJ2-3	TRBD2	TRBV6-6	CASRDRGGSTDTQYF	TGTGCCAGCAGGGACCGGGGGGGAAGCACAGATACGCAGTATTTT
-	TRBJ2-6	-	TRBV9	CASSPRVGTGANVLTF	TGTGCCAGCAGCCCGCGAGTTGGGACTGGGGCCAACGTCCTGACTTTC
-	TRBJ1-1	TRBD1	TRBV11-3	CASSFQGAREAFF	TGTGCCAGCAGCTTTCAGGGGGCCCGTGAAGCTTTCTTT
-	TRBJ2-2	TRBD1	TRBV11-3	CASSPSLTGGLTGELFF	TGTGCCAGCAGCCCATCCCTTACAGGGGGCCTCACCGGGGAGCTGTTTTTT
-	TRBJ1-2	-	TRBV19	CASSSRQGGNYGYTF	TGTGCCAGTAGCTCTCGACAAGGTGGTAACTATGGCTACACCTTC
-	TRBJ1-2	-	TRBV7-2	CASSLSRSHGYTF	TGTGCCAGCAGCTTAAGTCGCAGCCATGGCTACACCTTC
-	TRBJ1-5	TRBD1	TRBV5-5	CASSLEPGGSNQPQHF	TGTGCCAGCAGCTTGGAGCCAGGGGGAAGCAATCAGCCCCAGCATTTT
few	TRBJ2-4	TRBD1	TRBV5-4	CASSFPGTGTIQYF	TGTGCCAGCAGCTTCCCCGGGACAGGGACCATTCAGTACTTC
-	TRBJ2-1	-	TRBV7-7	CASSLLGGETYNEQFF	TGTGCTAGCAGCTTACTAGGCGGGGAAACCTACAATGAGCAGTTCTTC
-	TRBJ1-5	TRBD1	TRBV18	CASSQTGGEEPQHF	TGTGCCAGCTCACAAACAGGGGGCGAGGAGCCCCAGCATTTT
-	TRBJ1-1	-	TRBV7-3	CASSLTMNTEAFF	TGTGCCAGCAGCTTAACAATGAACACTGAAGCTTTCTTT
-	TRBJ2-3	-	TRBV7-2	CASSLGGGGDTQYF	TGTGCCAGCAGCTTGGGGGGAGGCGGAGATACGCAGTATTTT
-	TRBJ1-1	-	TRBV7-9	CASSLRGGDPGTEAFF	TGTGCCAGCAGCTTAAGGGGAGGGGATCCGGGCACTGAAGCTTTCTTT
-	TRBJ2-1	-	TRBV27	CASSLFTGRNEQFF	TGTGCCAGCAGTTTATTTACGGGAAGGAATGAGCAGTTCTTC
-	TRBJ1-3	-	TRBV19	CASSIPGHSLSGNTIYF	TGTGCCAGTAGTATCCCCGGCCACAGCCTCTCTGGAAACACCATATATTTT
-	TRBJ2-1	-	TRBV6-5	CASSYSSSYNEQFF	TGTGCCAGCAGTTACTCGAGCTCCTACAATGAGCAGTTCTTC
-	TRBJ1-2	-	TRBV6-5	CASSYSRSHYGYTF	TGTGCCAGCAGTTACAGCAGGAGCCACTATGGCTACACCTTC
-	TRBJ2-7	-	TRBV7-3	CASSFTGGYEQYF	TGTGCCAGCAGCTTCACAGGCGGTTACGAGCAGTACTTC
-	TRBJ1-5	TRBD1	TRBV6-4	CASSDSMLQGAQNQPQHF	TGTGCCAGCAGTGACTCGATGCTGCAGGGGGCGCAGAATCAGCCCCAGCATTTT
-	TRBJ2-3	TRBD1	TRBV7-2	CASRLAGQGIYTQYF	TGTGCCAGCAGGTTGGCGGGACAGGGAATCTATACGCAGTATTTT
once	TRBJ1-1	-	TRBV7-9	CASSLNPKGDTEAFF	TGTGCCAGCAGCTTAAATCCTAAGGGGGACACTGAAGCTTTCTTT